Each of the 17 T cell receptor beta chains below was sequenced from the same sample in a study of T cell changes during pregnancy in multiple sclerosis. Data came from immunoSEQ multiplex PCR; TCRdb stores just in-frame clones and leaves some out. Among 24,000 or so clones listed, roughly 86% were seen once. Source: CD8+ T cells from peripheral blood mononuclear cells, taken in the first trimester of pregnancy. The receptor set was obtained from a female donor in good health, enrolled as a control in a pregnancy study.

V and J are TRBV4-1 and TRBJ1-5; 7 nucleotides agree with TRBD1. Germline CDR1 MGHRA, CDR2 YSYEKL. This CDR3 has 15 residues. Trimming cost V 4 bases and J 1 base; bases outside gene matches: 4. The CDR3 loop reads CASSRDRVSNQPQHF. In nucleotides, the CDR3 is TGCGCCAGCAGCCGCGACAGGGTGAGCAATCAGCCCCAGCATTTT.

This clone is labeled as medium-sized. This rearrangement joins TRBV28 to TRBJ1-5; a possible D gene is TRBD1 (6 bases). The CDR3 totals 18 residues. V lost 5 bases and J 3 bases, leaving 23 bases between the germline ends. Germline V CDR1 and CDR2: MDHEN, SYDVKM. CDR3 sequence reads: CASSTQGTSSWPNQPQHF. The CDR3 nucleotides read TGTGCCAGCAGTACCCAGGGGACAAGCTCCTGGCCCAATCAGCCCCAGCATTTT.

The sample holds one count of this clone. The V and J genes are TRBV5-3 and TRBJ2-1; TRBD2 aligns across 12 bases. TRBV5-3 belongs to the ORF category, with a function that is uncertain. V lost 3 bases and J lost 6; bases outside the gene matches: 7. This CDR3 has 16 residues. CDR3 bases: TGTGCCAGAAGCTCGAGACTAGCGGGAGTGGTCAATGAGCAGTTCTTC. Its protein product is CARSSRLAGVVNEQFF.

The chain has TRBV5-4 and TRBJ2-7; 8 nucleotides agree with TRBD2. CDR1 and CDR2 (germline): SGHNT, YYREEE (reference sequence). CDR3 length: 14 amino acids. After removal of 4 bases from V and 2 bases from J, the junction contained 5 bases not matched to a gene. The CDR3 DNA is TGTGCCAGCAGCCCCGGGGGGGAAACCTACGAGCAGTACTTC. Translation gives CASSPGGETYEQYF.

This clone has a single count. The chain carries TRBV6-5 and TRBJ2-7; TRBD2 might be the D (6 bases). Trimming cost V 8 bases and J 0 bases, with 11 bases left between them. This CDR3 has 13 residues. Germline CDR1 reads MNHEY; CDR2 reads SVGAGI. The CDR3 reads CASHSGSSYEQYF. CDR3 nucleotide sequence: TGTGCCAGCCATAGCGGTAGCTCCTACGAGCAGTACTTC.

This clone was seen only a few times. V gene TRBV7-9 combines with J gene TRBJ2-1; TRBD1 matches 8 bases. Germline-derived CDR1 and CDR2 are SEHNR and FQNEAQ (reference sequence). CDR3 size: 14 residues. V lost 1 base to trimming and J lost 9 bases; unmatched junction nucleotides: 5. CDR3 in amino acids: CASSLGTGLPEQFF. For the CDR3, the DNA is TGTGCCAGCAGCTTAGGGACAGGGTTGCCTGAGCAGTTCTTC. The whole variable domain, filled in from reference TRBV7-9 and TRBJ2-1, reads DTGVSQNPRHKITKRGQNVTFRCDPISEHNRLYWYRQTLGQGPEFLTYFQNEAQLEKSRLLSDRFSAERPKGSFSTLEIQRTEQGDSAMYLCASSLGTGLPEQFFGPGTRLTVL.

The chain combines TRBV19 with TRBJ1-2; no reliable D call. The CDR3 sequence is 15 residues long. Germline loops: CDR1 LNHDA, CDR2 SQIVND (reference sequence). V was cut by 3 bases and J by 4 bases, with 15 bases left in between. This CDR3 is CASSMYAGPLYGYTF. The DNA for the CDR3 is TGTGCCAGTAGTATGTATGCGGGTCCCCTCTATGGCTACACCTTC.

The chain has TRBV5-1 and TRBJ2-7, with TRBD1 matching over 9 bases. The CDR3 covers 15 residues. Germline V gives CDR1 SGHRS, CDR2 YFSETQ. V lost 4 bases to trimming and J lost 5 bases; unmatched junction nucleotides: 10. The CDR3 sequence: CASSPTGTGHNEQYF. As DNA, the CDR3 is TGCGCCAGCAGCCCCACCGGGACAGGGCATAACGAGCAGTACTTC.

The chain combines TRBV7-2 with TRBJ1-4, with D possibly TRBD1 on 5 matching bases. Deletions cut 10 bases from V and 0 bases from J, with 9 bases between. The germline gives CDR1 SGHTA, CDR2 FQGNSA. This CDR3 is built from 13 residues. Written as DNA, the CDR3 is TGTGCCACGGGGGGGGCAACTAATGAAAAACTGTTTTTT. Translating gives CATGGATNEKLFF.

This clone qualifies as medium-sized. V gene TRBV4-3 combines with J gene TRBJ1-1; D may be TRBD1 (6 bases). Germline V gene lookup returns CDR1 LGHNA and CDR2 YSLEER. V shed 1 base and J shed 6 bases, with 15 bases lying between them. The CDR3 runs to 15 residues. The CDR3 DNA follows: TGCGCCAGCAGCCAAGGGACAGATGGGCTGTCTGAAGCTTTCTTT. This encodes CASSQGTDGLSEAFF.

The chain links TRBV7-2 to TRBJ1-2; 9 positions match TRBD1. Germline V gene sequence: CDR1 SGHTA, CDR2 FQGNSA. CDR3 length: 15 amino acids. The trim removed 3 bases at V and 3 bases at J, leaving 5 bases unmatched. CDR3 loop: CASSFPGQGDYGYTF. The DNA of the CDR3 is TGTGCCAGCAGCTTCCCGGGACAGGGAGACTATGGCTACACCTTC. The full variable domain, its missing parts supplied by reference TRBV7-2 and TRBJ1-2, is GAGVSQSPSNKVTEKGKDVELRCDPISGHTALYWYRQSLGQGLEFLIYFQGNSAPDKSGLPSDRFSAERTGGSVSTLTIQRTQQEDSAVYLCASSFPGQGDYGYTFGSGTRLTVV.

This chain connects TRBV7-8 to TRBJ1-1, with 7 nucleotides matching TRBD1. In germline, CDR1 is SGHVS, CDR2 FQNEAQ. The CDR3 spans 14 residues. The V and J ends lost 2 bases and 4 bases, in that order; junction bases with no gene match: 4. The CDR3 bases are TGTGCCAGCAGCTTACTACAGGGGAGCACTGAAGCTTTCTTT. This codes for CASSLLQGSTEAFF.

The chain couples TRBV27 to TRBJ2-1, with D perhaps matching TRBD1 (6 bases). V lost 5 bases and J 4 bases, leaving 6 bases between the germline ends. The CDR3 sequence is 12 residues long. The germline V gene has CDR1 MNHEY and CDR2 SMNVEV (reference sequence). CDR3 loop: CASSGQYNEQFF. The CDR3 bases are TGTGCCAGCAGTGGACAGTACAATGAGCAGTTCTTC.

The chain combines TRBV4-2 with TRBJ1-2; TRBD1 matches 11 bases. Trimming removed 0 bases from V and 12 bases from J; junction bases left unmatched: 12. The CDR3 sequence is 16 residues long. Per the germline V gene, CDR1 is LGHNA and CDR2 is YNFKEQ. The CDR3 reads CASSQDPGQGALIDTF. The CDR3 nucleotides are TGTGCCAGCAGCCAAGATCCCGGACAGGGGGCTCTAATCGACACCTTC.

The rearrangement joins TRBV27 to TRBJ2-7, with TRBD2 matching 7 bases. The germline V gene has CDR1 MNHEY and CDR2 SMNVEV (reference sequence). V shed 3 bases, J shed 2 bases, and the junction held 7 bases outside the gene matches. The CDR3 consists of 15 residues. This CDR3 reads CASSLGPSGTYEQYF. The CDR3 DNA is TGTGCCAGCAGTTTGGGCCCTAGCGGTACCTACGAGCAGTACTTC.

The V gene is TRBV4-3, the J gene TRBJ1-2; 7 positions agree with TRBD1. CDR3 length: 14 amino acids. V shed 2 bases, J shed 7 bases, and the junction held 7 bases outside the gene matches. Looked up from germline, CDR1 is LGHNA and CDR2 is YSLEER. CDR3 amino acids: CASSQSDRQGGYTF. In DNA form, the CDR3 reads TGCGCCAGCAGCCAATCGGACAGGCAGGGTGGCTACACCTTC.

CDR3 loop: CASSLSGGETQYF. CDR3 sequence (DNA): TGTGCCAGCAGCCTTTCCGGAGGGGAGACCCAGTACTTC. The chain recombines TRBV5-4 with TRBJ2-5; D may be TRBD2 (6 bases). The ends were cut back, 4 bases at V and 5 bases at J, with 12 bases in the middle. Germline CDR1 and CDR2: SGHNT and YYREEE (reference sequence). The CDR3 loop spans 13 amino acids.